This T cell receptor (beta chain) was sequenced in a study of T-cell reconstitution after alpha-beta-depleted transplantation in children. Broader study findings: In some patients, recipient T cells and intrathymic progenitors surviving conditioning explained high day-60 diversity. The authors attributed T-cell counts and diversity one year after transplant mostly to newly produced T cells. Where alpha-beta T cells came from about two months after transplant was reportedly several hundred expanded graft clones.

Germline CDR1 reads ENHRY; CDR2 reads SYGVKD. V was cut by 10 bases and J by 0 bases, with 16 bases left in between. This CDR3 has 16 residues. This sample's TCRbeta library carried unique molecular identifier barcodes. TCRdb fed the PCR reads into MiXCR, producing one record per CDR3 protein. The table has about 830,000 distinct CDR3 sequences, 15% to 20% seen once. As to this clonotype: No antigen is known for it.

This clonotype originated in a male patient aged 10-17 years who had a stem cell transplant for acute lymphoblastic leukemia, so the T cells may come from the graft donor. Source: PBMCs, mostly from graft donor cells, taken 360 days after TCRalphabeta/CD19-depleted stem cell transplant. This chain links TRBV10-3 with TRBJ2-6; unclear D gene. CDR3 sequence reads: CATAMFGGSGANVLTF. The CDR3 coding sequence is TGTGCCACTGCAATGTTCGGTGGCTCTGGGGCCAACGTCCTGACTTTC.